Below are 27 T cell receptor beta chains sequenced from a single sample in a study of blood T cell repertoires in COVID-19. The table came from immunoSEQ multiplex PCR; TCRdb's copy has only in-frame clones and leaves some out. The data hold approximately 200,000 clones, with approximately 85% observed a single time. Sequenced: PBMCs or T cells enriched from blood (not recorded which). The receptors were sampled from a man aged 35 to 55 who had recovered from COVID-19.

This chain joins TRBV27 and TRBJ1-2; no clear D gene. Between the trimmed V and J ends, which lost 7 bases and 4 bases, there was a span of 16 bases. The germline V gene encodes CDR1 MNHEY and CDR2 SMNVEV (reference sequence). The CDR3 extends over 14 amino acids. DNA for the CDR3: TGTGCCAGCACCCCCCTCAACGGTGTCTATGGCTACACCTTC. It yields the protein CASTPLNGVYGYTF.

This clone was picked up one time. CDR3 sequence (DNA): TGCGCCAGCAGCCAAGCTATCCATGGCTATGGCTACACCTTC. Residues: CASSQAIHGYGYTF. The chain is built from TRBV4-1 and TRBJ1-2, with D hard to call. Trimming pared 1 base from V and 4 bases from J, leaving 10 bases between. CDR1 and CDR2 from the germline V gene are MGHRA and YSYEKL. The CDR3 runs to 14 residues.

The V and J genes are TRBV11-3 and TRBJ1-3; maybe TRBD1 (6 bases). Trimming took 4 bases from V and 4 from J, leaving 17 bases between them. The germline gives CDR1 SGHNT, CDR2 YENEEA. The CDR3 length is 16 residues. Written as DNA, the CDR3 is TGTGCCAGCAGCTATCCGGACAGACCCCAAGGAAACACCATATATTTT. It specifies CASSYPDRPQGNTIYF.

A remark on this clone: Other DNA sequences in this specimen translate into the identical CDR3. V is TRBV7-3 and J is TRBJ2-1; 11 bases line up with TRBD2. Germline lookup yields CDR1 SGHTA and CDR2 FQGTGA. After removal of 5 bases from V and 2 bases from J, the junction contained 2 bases not matched to a gene. CDR3 size: 15 residues. The CDR3, as DNA: TGTGCCAGCAGCCCGGGACTAGCGGCCTACAATGAGCAGTTCTTC. This sequence encodes CASSPGLAAYNEQFF.

This clone was detected a few times. V and J are TRBV9 and TRBJ2-7; 11 bases are shared with TRBD2. Per the germline V gene, CDR1 is SGDLS and CDR2 is YYNGEE. The CDR3 contains 15 residues. J gave up 4 bases and V 4 bases, and 7 bases lay outside the gene matches. CDR3 protein: CASSPRLAGPYEQYF. CDR3 nucleotides: TGTGCCAGCAGCCCCCGACTAGCGGGGCCGTACGAGCAGTACTTC.

Only a few counts were recorded for this clone. V gene TRBV7-9 combines with J gene TRBJ1-2; TRBD1 agrees at 8 bases. V shed 3 bases and J 5 bases; nucleotides not matched to a gene: 8. The CDR3 covers 15 residues. Germline CDR1 is SEHNR and CDR2 is FQNEAQ (reference sequence). The CDR3 nucleotides are TGTGCCAGCAGCTTGGACAGGGAGGCTTCTTATGGCTACACCTTC. Its protein is CASSLDREASYGYTF.

V usage is TRBV7-8 and J usage is TRBJ2-2, with 8 bases lining up with TRBD1. The germline V gene encodes CDR1 SGHVS and CDR2 FQNEAQ. With 5 bases clipped from V and 4 bases from J, the junction kept 6 bases outside the gene matches. The CDR3 is made up of 15 amino acids. Written as DNA, the CDR3 is TGTGCCAGCAGCATTCAGGGGGCGGGCACCGGGGAGCTGTTTTTT. Protein sequence: CASSIQGAGTGELFF.

The V gene is TRBV19, the J gene TRBJ2-6; D possibly corresponds to TRBD2 (5 bases). The CDR3 has 15 amino acids. CDR1 is LNHDA, CDR2 SQIVND, per germline (reference sequence). V was shortened by 5 bases and J by 3 bases, with 11 bases between the two germline ends. CDR3 sequence reads: CASSPGRGGANVLTF. CDR3 nucleotide sequence: TGTGCCAGTAGTCCTGGGAGAGGTGGGGCCAACGTCCTGACTTTC.

This clone was found once. The chain uses TRBV2 and TRBJ2-7; D is unclear. Trimming took 4 bases from V and 3 from J, leaving 7 bases between them. From germline, CDR1 is SNHLY and CDR2 FYNNEI. This CDR3 spans 12 amino acids. The DNA of the CDR3 is TGTGCCAGCAGTGGGCAGGACTACGAGCAGTACTTC. It yields the protein CASSGQDYEQYF. The full variable domain, in which reference TRBV2 and TRBJ2-7 provide the parts outside the CDR3, is EPEVTQTPSHQVTQMGQEVILRCVPISNHLYFYWYRQILGQKVEFLVSFYNNEISEKSEIFDDQFSVERPDGSNFTLKIRSTKLEDSAMYFCASSGQDYEQYFGPGTRLTVT.

The chain uses TRBV5-1 and TRBJ1-1; D not certain. This CDR3 is 14 amino acids long. Per the germline V gene, CDR1 is SGHRS and CDR2 is YFSETQ. Trimming removed 3 bases from V and 4 bases from J, with 13 bases in between. The CDR3 DNA sequence: TGCGCCAGCAGCTCACCCGGGGTGGGCACTGAAGCTTTCTTT. Its protein is CASSSPGVGTEAFF.

The V and J genes are TRBV4-2 and TRBJ1-3; possibly TRBD1 for D (5 bases). CDR3 size: 15 residues. Germline-derived CDR1 and CDR2 are LGHNA and YNFKEQ. Trimming removed 0 bases at V and 4 bases at J, with 10 bases between. As DNA, the CDR3 is TGTGCCAGCAGCCAAGAATGGACATACGGAAACACCATATATTTT. This encodes CASSQEWTYGNTIYF.

The chain has TRBV5-1 and TRBJ2-3; a possible D gene is TRBD2 (6 bases). The CDR3 extends over 17 amino acids. Germline V lookup: CDR1 SGHRS, CDR2 YFSETQ. Deletions cut 0 bases from V and 1 base from J, with 15 bases between. CDR3 in amino acids: CASSLAVLAGRTDTQYF. The CDR3 DNA sequence: TGCGCCAGCAGCTTGGCCGTTCTGGCGGGACGCACAGATACGCAGTATTTT.

The chain recombines TRBV10-3 with TRBJ2-1, with D hard to call. V was trimmed by 0 bases and J by 6 bases, leaving 3 bases between them. The CDR3 contains 12 residues. Germline lookup yields CDR1 ENHRY and CDR2 SYGVKD. As DNA, the CDR3 is TGTGCCATCAGTGAGTCCCGCAATGAGCAGTTCTTC. Translated, it gives CAISESRNEQFF.

This sequence joins TRBV4-2 and TRBJ2-7; 10 nucleotides align to TRBD2. Looked up from germline, CDR1 is LGHNA and CDR2 is YNFKEQ. V shed 3 bases, J shed 4 bases, and the junction held 6 bases outside the gene matches. CDR3 length: 15 residues. As DNA, the CDR3 is TGTGCCAGCAGCCAGGACAGCGGGAGGGCGTACGAGCAGTACTTC. Translation gives CASSQDSGRAYEQYF.

This clone was detected once. The rearrangement uses TRBV15 and TRBJ1-5; tentative D call: TRBD1 (6 bases). Trimming shortened V by 0 bases and J by 6 bases, and 12 bases separated the two germline ends. CDR1 LNHNV and CDR2 YYDKDF come from the germline V gene (reference sequence). CDR3 length equals 15 residues. CDR3 protein: CATSRDRGGTQPQHF. The CDR3 coding sequence is TGTGCCACCAGCAGAGATAGGGGGGGAACTCAGCCCCAGCATTTT.

CDR3 in DNA: TGTGCCAGCAGTTATAACTCTGGAAACACCATATATTTT. Residues: CASSYNSGNTIYF. This sequence joins TRBV2 and TRBJ1-3, with no clear D. CDR1 is SNHLY, CDR2 FYNNEI, per germline. Trimming cost V 5 bases and J 0 bases, with 5 bases left between them. This CDR3 is 13 amino acids long.

The chain couples TRBV7-2 to TRBJ1-5; 11 positions match TRBD1. V was clipped by 1 base and J by 7 bases; unmatched bases: 9. From germline, CDR1 is SGHTA and CDR2 FQGNSA. The CDR3 is 17 amino acids. CDR3 bases: TGTGCCAGCAGCTTAGTGTCTGGGACAGGGGGTTTGCAGCCCCAGCATTTT. Protein sequence: CASSLVSGTGGLQPQHF.

This clone showed up just once. The J gene is TRBJ2-2, the V gene TRBV5-5; 11 positions agree with TRBD2. CDR3 length equals 15 residues. V was pared by 4 bases and J by 1 base, with 0 bases of the junction left unmatched. Germline V gene sequence: CDR1 SGHKS, CDR2 YYEKEE (reference sequence). The CDR3: CASSGTSGNTGELFF. The CDR3 nucleotides read TGTGCCAGCAGCGGGACTAGCGGGAACACCGGGGAGCTGTTTTTT.

The rearrangement joins TRBV27 to TRBJ2-7; D perhaps matches TRBD2 (6 bases). The CDR3 has 14 residues. Germline-derived CDR1 and CDR2 are MNHEY and SMNVEV (reference sequence). The ends were cut back, 9 bases at V and 6 bases at J, with 21 bases in the middle. CDR3 nucleotide sequence: TGTGCCAGTGCAGTAGGAGGAGGGTTCCGCGAGCAGTACTTC. This codes for CASAVGGGFREQYF.

The V and J genes are TRBV28 and TRBJ1-5; D is unresolved. Germline CDR1 reads MDHEN; CDR2 reads SYDVKM. V gave up 7 bases and J gave up 5 bases, with 18 bases separating them. The CDR3 covers 15 residues. The CDR3 coding sequence is TGTGCCAGCACCCCCGCAGGCGCTTTTTATCAGCCCCAGCATTTT. Its protein product is CASTPAGAFYQPQHF.

The rearrangement links TRBV29-1 to TRBJ2-1; TRBD2 matches 8 bases. In germline, CDR1 is SQVTM, CDR2 ANQGSEA. The J segment lost 0 bases and the V segment lost 1 base, leaving 5 bases of the junction unmatched. The CDR3 covers 16 residues. The CDR3 DNA follows: TGCAGCGTTGAAGGGGTAAGCGGGGGCTCCTACAATGAGCAGTTCTTC. Translated: CSVEGVSGGSYNEQFF.

A single count supports this clone. The chain couples TRBV13 to TRBJ2-1; D not resolved. Between the trimmed V and J ends, which lost 4 bases and 8 bases, there was a span of 6 bases. The CDR3 length is 11 residues. CDR1 is PRHDT, CDR2 FYEKMQ, per germline (reference sequence). The CDR3 DNA is TGTGCCAGCAGCTCGTATGATGAGCAGTTCTTC. This codes for CASSSYDEQFF.

The rearrangement uses TRBV28 and TRBJ1-2; D possibly corresponds to TRBD1 (5 bases). Trimming cost V 6 bases and J 3 bases, with 14 bases left between them. The germline V gene has CDR1 MDHEN and CDR2 SYDVKM. The CDR3 is 14 residues long. The chain's CDR3 is CASSSGILDYGYTF. Written as DNA, the CDR3 is TGTGCCAGCAGCTCAGGGATTTTGGACTATGGCTACACCTTC.

The V call is TRBV18, the J call TRBJ1-6, with 8 bases identical to TRBD1. Germline CDR1 KGHSH, CDR2 LQKENI. This CDR3 is 16 amino acids long. Trimming took 3 bases from V and 10 from J; bases not matched to a gene: 11. As DNA, the CDR3 is TGTGCCAGCTCACCCTCTACACAGGGGGGACAATCACCCCTCCACTTT. Residues: CASSPSTQGGQSPLHF.

The chain employs TRBV5-6 and TRBJ1-2, with D perhaps TRBD1 (5 bases). Germline-derived CDR1 and CDR2 are SGHDT and YYEEEE. CDR3 length: 13 amino acids. Deletions cut 8 bases from V and 5 bases from J, with 16 bases between. The DNA for the CDR3 is TGTGCCAGTCTTAAAGACAGACAATATGGCTACACCTTC. As protein: CASLKDRQYGYTF.

The V and J genes are TRBV10-1 and TRBJ1-5; D remains ambiguous. V lost 3 bases and J lost 7, with 10 bases in between. The CDR3 sequence is 13 residues long. Germline V CDR1 and CDR2: WNHNN, SYGVQD (reference sequence). The CDR3 spells CASSDGNGQPQHF. CDR3 bases: TGCGCCAGCAGTGACGGGAATGGCCAGCCCCAGCATTTT.

The count of this clone is one. The rearrangement links TRBV9 to TRBJ2-3, with D possibly TRBD2 on 5 matching bases. This CDR3 spans 15 amino acids. The germline CDR1 and CDR2 sequences are SGDLS and YYNGEE. Trimming took 3 bases from V and 0 from J, leaving 11 bases between them. The CDR3 loop reads CASSARTYSTDTQYF. In DNA form, the CDR3 reads TGTGCCAGCAGCGCAAGGACTTATAGCACAGATACGCAGTATTTT.